This T cell receptor beta chain derives from a study of vaccination and CD4 T cells after COVID-19. The overall study: Post-COVID draws came a median about 91 days after diagnosis (range 35 to 161).

Germline V CDR1 and CDR2: SGDLS, YYNGEE. V gave up 4 bases and J gave up 4 bases, with 17 bases separating them. The CDR3 is 16 amino acids. An Oncomine TCR Beta short-read assay was used to sequence the DNA from cultured CD4+ T cells. TCRdb recomputed calls from the PCR reads with MiXCR, one row per CDR3 protein. The sample lists fewer than 20,000 distinct CDR3 sequences; approximately 46% were seen once. With respect to this clonotype: Antigen unknown.

The treatment: roughly 10-day PBMC culture with coronavirus spike peptide pools or control peptides (ViraFEST assay). Study-wide points: Convalescent patients' vaccine-specific clones were spike mono-reactive in 304 of 307 cases.

The chain combines TRBV9 with TRBJ2-2, with D possibly matching TRBD1 (6 bases). Specimen: CD4+ T cells from blood, cultured in vitro, collected before SARS-CoV-2 vaccination. This receptor was taken from a human donor who had recovered from COVID-19. CDR3 in amino acids: CASSPRQDRSTGELFF. CDR3 DNA: TGTGCCAGCAGCCCTCGACAGGATCGTAGCACCGGGGAGCTGTTTTTT.